The 10 T cell receptor beta chains below were found in one sample sequenced in a study of T cells in Graves' hyperthyroidism and ophthalmopathy (dated by TCRdb to the late 2010s). Receptor amplification or capture employed multiplex PCR. The sequencer was an Illumina HiSeq 2000. TCR beta CDR3 regions were amplified from RNA transcripts. The first round of RT-PCR for the TCR CDR3 was performed with the HTBI primer set and the Qiagen OneStep RT-PCR kit. TCRdb reran the public reads through fastp at Q25 and MiXCR, keeping productive beta chains. When rows share a CDR3 protein, they turn into one entry using the most common DNA and genes. For this sample there are around 280,000 distinct CDR3 sequences; 10% to 15% appear just once. The biggest ten clones account for approximately 8.6% of the sample. Sequenced sample: blood. The origin of the receptors is a woman under 40 with Graves' hyperthyroidism that later progressed to Graves' ophthalmopathy.

This clonotype was found many times. This sequence joins TRBV7-9 and TRBJ2-1; TRBD2 agrees at 15 bases. The CDR3 length is 20 residues. V gave up 4 bases and J gave up 2 bases; unmatched junction bases: 12. Germline CDR1 and CDR2: SEHNR and FQNEAQ (reference sequence). The CDR3 DNA reads TGTGCCAGCAGCTCGAGGACTAGCGGGAGGGCCGTCCATGCCTACAATGAGCAGTTCTTC. It is translated as CASSSRTSGRAVHAYNEQFF.

This clonotype appeared many times. The genes are TRBV7-9 and TRBJ1-3, with D unclear. V was clipped by 3 bases and J by 6 bases, with 6 bases between them. CDR3 size: 12 residues. Germline assignment: CDR1 SEHNR and CDR2 FQNEAQ (reference sequence). The CDR3 loop is CASSLSENTIYF. The DNA for the CDR3 is TGTGCCAGCAGCTTGAGTGAAAACACCATATATTTT. Based on the CDR3 plus reference TRBV7-9 and TRBJ1-3, the full variable domain is DTGVSQNPRHKITKRGQNVTFRCDPISEHNRLYWYRQTLGQGPEFLTYFQNEAQLEKSRLLSDRFSAERPKGSFSTLEIQRTEQGDSAMYLCASSLSENTIYFGEGSWLTVV.

This clonotype was seen a handful of times. The chain is built from TRBV5-1 and TRBJ2-3, with 8 bases matching TRBD2. CDR1 is SGHRS, CDR2 YFSETQ, per germline. This CDR3 has 14 residues. Germline trimming cut 7 bases from V and 8 bases from J; bases unmatched to any gene: 12. The CDR3 DNA is TGCGCCAGCTTCGCTTCGCGGGAGGTGGGTACGCAGTATTTT. This gives the protein CASFASREVGTQYF.

On this clonotype: It may be a read error: a sequence one base away is much more abundant. The V call is TRBV5-5, the J call TRBJ1-5, with D unresolved. This CDR3 is built from 16 residues. The ends were cut back, 0 bases at V and 0 bases at J, with 10 bases in the middle. The germline V gene encodes CDR1 SGHKS and CDR2 YYEKEE (reference sequence). CDR3 coding DNA: TGTGCCAGCAGCTTGGCCGAGCAGTATAGCAATCAGCCCCAGCATTTT. This gives the protein CASSLAEQYSNQPQHF.

The rearrangement uses TRBV28 and TRBJ2-2, with TRBD2 matching over 10 bases. Germline-derived CDR1 and CDR2 are MDHEN and SYDVKM. J lost 3 bases, V lost 6 bases, and 7 bases had no gene match. This CDR3 has 16 residues. CDR3 loop: CASSFGLADHTGELFF. CDR3 DNA: TGTGCCAGCAGCTTTGGACTAGCGGATCACACCGGGGAGCTGTTTTTT.

This clonotype was seen repeatedly, ten times or more. The CDR3 region is CASSLARVPGGPGYEQYF. The CDR3 DNA reads TGTGCCAGCAGTTTAGCGCGGGTGCCTGGAGGGCCAGGTTACGAGCAGTACTTC. The J gene is TRBJ2-7, the V gene TRBV12-3 or TRBV12-4, with D perhaps matching TRBD2 (6 bases). V lost 0 bases to trimming and J lost 4 bases, with 22 bases between them. This CDR3 contains 18 residues.

This clonotype has ten or more counts. The genes are TRBV7-6 and TRBJ2-7, with D maybe TRBD1 (5 bases). The CDR3 length is 13 residues. V was cut by 5 bases and J by 6 bases, with 14 bases left in between. Germline values: CDR1 SGHVS, CDR2 FNYEAQ. CDR3 amino acids: CASSLFPQGEQYF. CDR3 sequence (DNA): TGTGCCAGCAGCCTATTCCCCCAGGGCGAGCAGTACTTC.

The rearrangement uses TRBV6-6 and TRBJ2-1; the match to TRBD2 covers 13 bases. V gave up 2 bases and J gave up 10 bases; unmatched junction bases: 14. Germline CDR1 and CDR2: MNHNY and SVGAGI (reference sequence). This CDR3 has 18 amino acids. CDR3: CASSYTVPSLTSGREQFF. DNA of the CDR3: TGTGCCAGCAGTTACACCGTACCCTCGCTGACTAGCGGGAGGGAGCAGTTCTTC.

This clonotype was counted at least ten times. The V call is TRBV5-1, the J call TRBJ1-3, with 9 bases fitting TRBD1. CDR1 SGHRS and CDR2 YFSETQ come from the germline V gene. The length of the CDR3 is 15 residues. The junction had 2 bases not matched to a gene; V was cut back by 4 bases and J by 0 bases. CDR3 protein: CASSRTGDSGNTIYF. The CDR3 DNA reads as TGCGCCAGCAGCAGGACAGGGGACTCTGGAAACACCATATATTTT. The complete variable domain, with remaining parts taken from reference TRBV5-1 and TRBJ1-3, reads KAGVTQTPRYLIKTRGQQVTLSCSPISGHRSVSWYQQTPGQGLQFLFEYFSETQRNKGNFPGRFSGRQFSNSRSEMNVSTLELGDSALYLCASSRTGDSGNTIYFGEGSWLTVV.

V and J are TRBV19 and TRBJ2-1; 7 positions agree with TRBD1. This CDR3 is built from 15 residues. Trimming at V came to 5 bases and at J to 7 bases, leaving 11 bases not matched to a gene. The germline CDR1 and CDR2 sequences are LNHDA and SQIVND (reference sequence). CDR3 region: CASSSGTALGNEQFF. CDR3 nucleotide sequence: TGTGCCAGTAGTTCCGGGACAGCACTCGGGAATGAGCAGTTCTTC.